This T cell receptor beta chain appears in the sequencing data of a study of CD8+ T cells in alopecia areata. Study overall: Once tofacitinib had been taken for 6 to 18 months, 6 months off drug followed.

This CDR3 has 13 residues. The germline CDR1 and CDR2 sequences are GTSNPN and SVGIG (reference sequence). Between the trimmed V and J ends, which lost 3 bases and 2 bases, there was a span of 11 bases. In each case, RNA was isolated and then reverse transcribed into cDNA as the sequencing template. Method: immunoSEQ multiplex PCR; TCRdb's copy keeps in-frame clones and lacks some. The data contain 90,000 to 130,000 clones, around 50% of them singletons. Treatment reported: oral pan-JAK inhibitor, 5-10 mg twice daily. Researchers took lesional scalp punch biopsies and peripheral blood from people who were alopecia areata patients. PBMCs, the starting material, were the source of sorted CD4+ and CD8+ T cells.

The material was CD8+ T cells sorted from blood, obtained at week 24, from a patient treated with tofacitinib. This clonotype was sampled from a human donor with alopecia areata. The J gene is TRBJ2-7, the V gene TRBV30; possibly TRBD1 for D (6 bases). This CDR3 is CAWSAGQTYEQYF. The CDR3 nucleotides are TGTGCCTGGAGCGCCGGACAGACCTACGAGCAGTACTTC.